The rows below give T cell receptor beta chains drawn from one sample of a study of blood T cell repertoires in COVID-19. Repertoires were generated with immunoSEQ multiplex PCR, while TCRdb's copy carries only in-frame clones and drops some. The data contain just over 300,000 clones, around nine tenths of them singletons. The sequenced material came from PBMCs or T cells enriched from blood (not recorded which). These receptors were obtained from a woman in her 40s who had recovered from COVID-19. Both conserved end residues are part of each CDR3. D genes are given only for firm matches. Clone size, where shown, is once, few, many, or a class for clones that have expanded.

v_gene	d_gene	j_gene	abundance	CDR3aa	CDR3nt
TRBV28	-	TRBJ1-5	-	CASSQGNQPQHF	TGTGCCAGCAGTCAGGGGAATCAGCCCCAGCATTTT
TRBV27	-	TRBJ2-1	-	CASMGRGPGSFYNEQFF	TGTGCCAGCATGGGTAGGGGTCCCGGTTCCTTTTACAATGAGCAGTTCTTC
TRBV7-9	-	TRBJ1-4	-	CASSSPGKATNEKLFF	TGTGCCAGCAGCTCCCCGGGGAAGGCAACTAATGAAAAACTGTTTTTT
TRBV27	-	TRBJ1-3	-	CASSPGLSGNTIYF	TGTGCCAGCAGCCCAGGGCTTTCGGGAAACACCATATATTTT
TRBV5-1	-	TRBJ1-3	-	CASSLRGDHGNTIYF	TGCGCCAGCAGCTTGCGGGGGGATCATGGAAACACCATATATTTT
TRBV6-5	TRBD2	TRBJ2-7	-	CASRTSGFYEQYF	TGTGCCAGTAGGACTAGCGGGTTTTACGAGCAGTACTTC
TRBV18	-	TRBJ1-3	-	CASSQDGLDVSGNTIYF	TGTGCCAGCTCCCAGGACGGACTTGATGTCTCTGGAAACACCATATATTTT
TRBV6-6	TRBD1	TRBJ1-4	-	CASRETGAGEKLFF	TGTGCCAGCAGGGAGACAGGGGCCGGAGAAAAACTGTTTTTT
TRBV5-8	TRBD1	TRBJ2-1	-	CASRWAGGAGNEQFF	TGTGCCAGCAGGTGGGCAGGGGGCGCGGGCAATGAGCAGTTCTTC
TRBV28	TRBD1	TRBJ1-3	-	CASRVGGQGSGNTIYF	TGTGCCAGCAGGGTTGGCGGACAGGGGTCTGGAAACACCATATATTTT
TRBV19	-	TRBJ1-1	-	CASSIDGGLAFF	TGTGCCAGTAGTATAGACGGAGGTTTAGCTTTCTTT
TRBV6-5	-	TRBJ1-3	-	CASSLGGSIYF	TGTGCCAGCAGTTTAGGCGGTTCCATATATTTT
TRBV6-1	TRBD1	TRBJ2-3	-	CASSELGQGGTDTQYF	TGTGCCAGCAGTGAACTGGGACAGGGAGGGACAGATACGCAGTATTTT
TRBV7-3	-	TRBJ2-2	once	CASTPGGFSMANTGELFF	TGTGCCAGCACCCCCGGAGGCTTTTCAATGGCGAACACCGGGGAGCTGTTTTTT
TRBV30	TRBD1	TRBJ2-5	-	CAWERQGGETQYF	TGTGCCTGGGAAAGACAGGGGGGAGAGACCCAGTACTTC
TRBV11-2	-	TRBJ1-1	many	CASSLVPSPTGAFF	TGTGCCAGCAGCTTAGTACCGTCTCCGACTGGGGCTTTCTTT
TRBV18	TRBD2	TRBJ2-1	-	CASSFAGSGPSYNEQFF	TGTGCCAGCTCTTTCGCCGGTAGCGGGCCTTCCTACAATGAGCAGTTCTTC
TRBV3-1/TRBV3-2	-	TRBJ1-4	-	CASSQAQGEKLFF	TGTGCCAGCAGCCAAGCCCAGGGTGAAAAACTGTTTTTT
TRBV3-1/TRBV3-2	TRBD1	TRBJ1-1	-	CASSQESRTGRGAFF	TGTGCCAGCAGCCAAGAATCTAGGACAGGCCGGGGGGCTTTCTTT
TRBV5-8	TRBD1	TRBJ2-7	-	CASSSRDRMTYEQYF	TGTGCCAGCAGCTCTCGGGACAGGATGACCTACGAGCAGTACTTC
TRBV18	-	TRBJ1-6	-	CASSPSAGGALDSPLHF	TGTGCCAGCTCCCCAAGTGCTGGGGGGGCGCTGGATTCACCCCTCCACTTT
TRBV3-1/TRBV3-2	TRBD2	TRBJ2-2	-	CASNQAGWNTGELFF	TGTGCCAGCAACCAAGCGGGGTGGAACACCGGGGAGCTGTTTTTT
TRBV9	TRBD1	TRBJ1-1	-	CASSPPDRSVGDFF	TGTGCCAGCAGCCCCCCGGACAGGTCCGTTGGTGATTTCTTT
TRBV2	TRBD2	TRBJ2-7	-	CASRYQLADSYEQYF	TGTGCCAGCCGCTACCAACTAGCGGACTCCTACGAGCAGTACTTC
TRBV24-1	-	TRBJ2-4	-	CATSDPGDQVNIQYF	TGTGCCACCAGTGATCCGGGGGACCAGGTAAACATTCAGTACTTC
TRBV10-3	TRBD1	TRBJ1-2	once	CAISDTGGRGYTF	TGTGCCATCAGTGATACAGGGGGCCGTGGCTACACCTTC
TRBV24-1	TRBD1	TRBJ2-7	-	CATRGTGSYEQYF	TGTGCCACCAGAGGGACAGGGTCCTACGAGCAGTACTTC
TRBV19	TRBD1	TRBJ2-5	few	CASRQGASETQYF	TGTGCCAGTAGGCAGGGGGCGTCGGAGACCCAGTACTTC
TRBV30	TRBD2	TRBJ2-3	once	CAWSVGVAGYTDTQYF	TGTGCCTGGAGTGTGGGGGTAGCGGGATACACAGATACGCAGTATTTT
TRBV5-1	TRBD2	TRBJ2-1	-	CASSFATSGIYNEQFF	TGCGCCAGCAGCTTCGCAACTAGCGGGATATACAATGAGCAGTTCTTC
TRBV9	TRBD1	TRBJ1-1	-	CASSEGQGYTEAFF	TGTGCCAGCAGCGAGGGACAGGGGTACACTGAAGCTTTCTTT
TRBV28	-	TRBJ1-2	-	CASMAGQTNYGYTF	TGTGCCAGCATGGCGGGGCAGACGAACTATGGCTACACCTTC
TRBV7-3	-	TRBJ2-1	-	CASSLMAGPDEQFF	TGTGCCAGCAGCTTAATGGCGGGACCGGATGAGCAGTTCTTC
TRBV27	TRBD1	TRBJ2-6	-	CASRNFGQGPSGANVLTF	TGTGCCAGCAGGAACTTTGGACAGGGGCCCTCTGGGGCCAACGTCCTGACTTTC
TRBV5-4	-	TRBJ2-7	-	CASSLPKREQYF	TGTGCCAGCAGCTTGCCTAAGAGGGAGCAGTACTTC
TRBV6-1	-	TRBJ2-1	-	CASSERGGEQFF	TGTGCCAGCAGTGAGAGAGGGGGTGAGCAGTTCTTC
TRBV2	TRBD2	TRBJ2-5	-	CASRLAGGETQYF	TGTGCCAGCAGATTAGCGGGGGGAGAGACCCAGTACTTC
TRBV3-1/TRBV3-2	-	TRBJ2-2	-	CASRDYGRDTGELFF	TGTGCCAGCCGAGACTATGGTCGGGACACCGGGGAGCTGTTTTTT
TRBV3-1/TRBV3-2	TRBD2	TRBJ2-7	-	CASSPAGTSYEQYF	TGTGCCAGCAGCCCCGCCGGGACTAGCTACGAGCAGTACTTC
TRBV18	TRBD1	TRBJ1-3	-	CASSGDRSPGNTIYF	TGTGCCAGCTCTGGGGACAGGAGTCCGGGAAACACCATATATTTT
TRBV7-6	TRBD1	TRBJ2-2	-	CASSYISGGIGELFF	TGTGCCAGCAGCTATATTTCAGGGGGAATAGGGGAGCTGTTTTTT
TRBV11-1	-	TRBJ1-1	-	CASSLMSSEAFF	TGTGCCAGCAGCTTGATGAGCTCTGAAGCTTTCTTT
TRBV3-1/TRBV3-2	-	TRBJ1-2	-	CASSRYAGPLNYGYTF	TGTGCCAGCAGCCGTTACGCGGGGCCTCTCAACTATGGCTACACCTTC
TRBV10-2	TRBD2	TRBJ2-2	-	CASRWAGGGTGELFF	TGCGCCAGCAGATGGGCGGGAGGAGGTACCGGGGAGCTGTTTTTT
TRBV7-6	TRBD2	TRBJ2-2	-	CASSLLAGLNTGELFF	TGTGCCAGCAGCTTATTAGCGGGGCTTAACACCGGGGAGCTGTTTTTT
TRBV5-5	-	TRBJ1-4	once	CASSLSGAVNEKLFF	TGTGCCAGCAGCTTGTCGGGAGCGGTTAATGAAAAACTGTTTTTT
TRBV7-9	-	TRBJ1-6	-	CASSLEAGGSSPLHF	TGTGCCAGCAGCTTAGAGGCGGGGGGGAGTTCACCCCTCCACTTT
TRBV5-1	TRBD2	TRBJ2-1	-	CASSLTTGTTYNEQFF	TGCGCCAGCAGCTTGACGACCGGGACTACCTACAATGAGCAGTTCTTC
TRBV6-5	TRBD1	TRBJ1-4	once	CASSYTRTGNEKLFF	TGTGCCAGCAGTTACACGAGGACAGGGAACGAAAAACTGTTTTTT
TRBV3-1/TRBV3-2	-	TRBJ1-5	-	CASSLQGTQPQHF	TGTGCCAGCAGCCTACAGGGCACTCAGCCCCAGCATTTT
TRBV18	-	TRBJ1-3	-	CASSPRDPGNTIYF	TGTGCCAGCTCACCTCGGGATCCTGGAAACACCATATATTTT
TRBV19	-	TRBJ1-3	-	CASSITGEGGNTIYF	TGTGCCAGTAGTATTACCGGGGAAGGTGGAAACACCATATATTTT
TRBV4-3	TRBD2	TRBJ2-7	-	CASSLIPGLAGGEQYF	TGCGCCAGCAGCCTCATCCCGGGACTAGCGGGGGGCGAGCAGTACTTC
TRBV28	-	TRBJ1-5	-	CASSLREQPQHF	TGTGCCAGCAGTTTAAGGGAGCAGCCCCAGCATTTT
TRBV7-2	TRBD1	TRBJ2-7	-	CASSLRQGPHEQYF	TGTGCCAGCAGCCTCCGACAGGGTCCCCACGAGCAGTACTTC